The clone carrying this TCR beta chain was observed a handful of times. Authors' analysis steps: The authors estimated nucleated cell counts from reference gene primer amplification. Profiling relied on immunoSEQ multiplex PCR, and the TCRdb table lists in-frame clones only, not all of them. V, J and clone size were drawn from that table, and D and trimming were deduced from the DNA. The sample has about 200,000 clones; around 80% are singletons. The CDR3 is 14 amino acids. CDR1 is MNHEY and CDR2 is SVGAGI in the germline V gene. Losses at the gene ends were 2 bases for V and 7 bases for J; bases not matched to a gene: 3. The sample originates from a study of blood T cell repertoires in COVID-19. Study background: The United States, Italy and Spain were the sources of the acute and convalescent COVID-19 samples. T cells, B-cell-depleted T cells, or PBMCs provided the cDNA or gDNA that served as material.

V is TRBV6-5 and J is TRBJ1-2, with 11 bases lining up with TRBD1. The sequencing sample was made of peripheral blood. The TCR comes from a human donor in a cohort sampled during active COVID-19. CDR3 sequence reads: CASSYTGQGGGYTF. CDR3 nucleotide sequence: TGTGCCAGCAGTTACACGGGACAGGGGGGTGGCTACACCTTC.